This T cell receptor beta chain was obtained from a study of blood T cell repertoires in COVID-19. Per the original methods: Estimated nucleated cell counts came from reference gene primer amplification. Assay: immunoSEQ multiplex PCR; the TCRdb copy retains only in-frame clones and omits some. V, J and clone size are those of that table, while D and trimming were read from the DNA. The repertoire holds 200,000 to 250,000 clones, with 84% as singletons. Seattle cases were enrolled at active infection and followed longitudinally. CDR1 is SGDLS, CDR2 YYNGEE, per germline. The V gene lost 6 bases and the J gene lost 4 bases, with 14 bases spanning the gap. The CDR3 is 14 residues long.

This chain connects TRBV9 to TRBJ1-3, with D possibly being TRBD1 (6 bases). The origin of this receptor is a woman of 80 years or more with COVID-19, enrolled during active disease. Sequencing used peripheral blood. CDR3 nucleotide sequence: TGTGCCAGCACGACAGGCACTCGGGGAAACACCATATATTTT. Its translation is CASTTGTRGNTIYF.